This T cell receptor beta chain was captured by sequencing in a study of shared clonotypes between healthy human individuals. As regards this clone: The antigen is not known.

The CDR3 covers 13 residues. General study findings and limits: Sampling used blood alone; tissue repertoires probably differ.

Authors' data handling: Sequence data from immunoSEQ were junction-only and lacked quality scores; consequently, filtering differed. Profiled with immunoSEQ multiplex PCR; TCRdb holds only in-frame clones, not every one. The D gene and trimming were derived from the DNA, and the V and J assignments and clone size from that table. The sample has about 730,000 clones; roughly two thirds are singletons. The sequence was collected from a woman aged 25 to 39 in good health. The sequencing input was memory CD4+ T cells sorted from blood. Subset reported: CD45RA-negative fraction. J is TRBJ2-1 and V is TRBV1; the tabulated D call, TRBD2, remains unverified against the DNA. TRBV1 is listed as a pseudogene. Written as DNA, the CDR3 is TGCACCAGCCCACGGCGGGAGCCCACTGAGCAGTTCTTC. Amino acid sequence: CTSPRREPTEQFF.